This record covers a single T cell receptor (beta chain). The antigen remains undetermined. Splitting of CD4+ cells produced CD45RA+ naive and CD45RA-negative memory subsets. This record belongs to a study of shared clonotypes between healthy human individuals. Clones were read by immunoSEQ multiplex PCR, and TCRdb kept only the in-frame ones, dropping some. Of 1,400,000 or so clones in the sample, approximately 98.5% are singletons; the top ten hold roughly 0.35%. The study, taken as a whole, reports: Relative to their counterparts shared across all four donors, non-shared clonotypes exhibited diminished generation probabilities. Naive subsets usually exceeded memory subsets in estimated richness. Naive CD4 clonotypes overlapped across several donors at approximately 4.5%.

The CDR3 consists of 15 residues. V dropped 6 bases and J dropped 6 bases, with 21 bases sitting between them. From germline, CDR1 is MNHEY and CDR2 SVGAGI. The chain employs TRBV6-5 and TRBJ2-7; tentatively, D is TRBD1 or TRBD2 (6 bases each). The clonotype originates from a man aged 25-45 years in good health. Sequenced sample: naive CD4+ T cells sorted from blood. The subset here: CD45RA+ positively selected. In DNA form, the CDR3 reads TGTGCCAGCAGGAAGGAGGGCCTAGGGGGAGCCGAGCAGTACTTC. Translated, it gives CASRKEGLGGAEQYF.